This T cell receptor beta chain was sequenced during a study of naive and memory T cell subsets. Study-wide results and caveats: Over 95% of naive TCR sequences appeared only once after error correction, unlike memory subsets.

The beta constant-region primer was an equimolar mix of two oligonucleotides covering TRBC1 and TRBC2. The ligated cDNA underwent four PCR rounds using SP2 and nested alpha and beta constant-region primers. From the UMI-ligation and nested PCR reads, TCRdb called clonotypes with MiXCR, one entry per CDR3 protein. The table includes 120,000 to 150,000 distinct CDR3 sequences, 15% to 20% detected once. This clonotype was found a few times. Its antigen remains unknown. CDR3 size: 16 residues. Germline V gene sequence: CDR1 SGHKS, CDR2 YYEKEE (reference sequence). After removal of 0 bases from V and 6 bases from J, the junction contained 11 bases not matched to a gene. Separate alpha and beta amplification began at the second PCR step.

The TCR originated in a human donor in good health. Sequenced: naive CD4+ T cells from blood. This chain links TRBV5-5 with TRBJ2-7; 8 nucleotides line up with TRBD2. CDR3 amino acids: CASSLVSGAGELEQYF. For the CDR3, the DNA is TGTGCCAGCAGCTTGGTATCGGGAGCGGGAGAGCTCGAGCAGTACTTC.